Ten or more counts support the clone carrying this TCR beta chain. Its target is unknown. The entry originates in a study of CD8 T cells in ankylosing spondylitis. Findings of the study overall: Disease-associated clonotypes exhibited CD8+ identity and were relatively infrequent in peripheral blood. What appeared characteristic of ankylosing spondylitis blood was a TCR beta motif of eight highly homologous variants. Matched synovial fluid from ankylosing spondylitis patients was reported to be enriched for disease-linked clones.

The CDR3 is 17 residues long. The germline V gene encodes CDR1 SGHVS and CDR2 FQNEAQ. V was shortened by 1 base and J by 11 bases, with 24 bases between the two germline ends. Researchers built TCR beta libraries using quantitative 5'-RACE with molecular barcodes. In TCRdb, the 5' RACE reads were re-called with MiXCR into one record per CDR3 protein. The sample holds more than 300,000 distinct CDR3 sequences, around 8% seen once. This chain joins TRBV7-8 and TRBJ2-1; the D gene is possibly TRBD2 (6 bases). The sample consisted of blood, either unsorted or a sorted T cell fraction (not recorded which). This sequence originates from a male donor with ankylosing spondylitis. The CDR3 is CASSLGFSPGVTMKQFF. Here the CDR3 DNA reads TGTGCCAGCAGCTTAGGCTTTTCACCGGGGGTAACAATGAAGCAGTTCTTC. The variable domain in full, with the rest retrieved from reference TRBV7-8 and TRBJ2-1, is GAGVSQSPRYKVAKRGQDVALRCDPISGHVSLFWYQQALGQGPEFLTYFQNEAQLDKSGLPSDRFFAERPEGSVSTLKIQRTQQEDSAVYLCASSLGFSPGVTMKQFFGPGTRLTVL.